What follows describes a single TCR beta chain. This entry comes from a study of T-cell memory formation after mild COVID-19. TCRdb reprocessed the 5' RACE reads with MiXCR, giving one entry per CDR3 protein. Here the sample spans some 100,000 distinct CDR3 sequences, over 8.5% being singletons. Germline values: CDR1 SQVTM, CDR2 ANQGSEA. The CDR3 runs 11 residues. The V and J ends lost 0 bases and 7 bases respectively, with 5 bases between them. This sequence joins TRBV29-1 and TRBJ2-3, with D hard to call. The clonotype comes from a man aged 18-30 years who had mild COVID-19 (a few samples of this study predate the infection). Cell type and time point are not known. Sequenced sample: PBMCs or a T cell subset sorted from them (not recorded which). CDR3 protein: CSVEDGYTQYF. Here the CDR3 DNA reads TGCAGCGTTGAAGATGGCTATACGCAGTATTTT.